This entry features one T cell receptor (beta chain) sequence. Its antigen remains unidentified. Clones were read by immunoSEQ multiplex PCR, and TCRdb kept only the in-frame ones, dropping some. The repertoire includes 100,000 to 150,000 clones, 75% to 85% of them detected once, and around 1.8% sits in the top ten. The entry originates in a study of radiation and T cells in renal cell carcinoma. Points from the study as a whole: Pretreatment tumor biopsies were lacking, so baseline clonotypes are unknown.

The CDR3 runs 15 residues. The V gene's germline CDR1 is LNHNV and CDR2 YYDKDF (reference sequence). The trim removed 5 bases at V and 0 bases at J, leaving 4 bases unmatched. As to time point: blood 2 weeks post-SBRT. Treatment specified: 15 Gy SBRT to primary tumor, nephrectomy 4 weeks later. The sample in question was blood, obtained from a patient whose treatment included radiotherapy and nephrectomy. This chain connects TRBV15 to TRBJ2-7; 10 nucleotides agree with TRBD1. This receptor was obtained from a woman in her sixties with renal cell carcinoma. The CDR3 here is CATSLRQGASYEQYF. The CDR3 DNA sequence: TGTGCCACCAGCCTTAGACAGGGGGCCTCCTACGAGCAGTACTTC.